The clone carrying this TCR beta chain was picked up a small number of times. Its specificity is unknown. Using its own MiXCR run on the reads, TCRdb lists one record per CDR3 protein. The sample shows 500,000 to 600,000 distinct CDR3 sequences, more than 15% of them seen only once. CDR1 and CDR2 from the germline V gene are GTSNPN and SVGIG (reference sequence). This CDR3 comprises 16 residues. V was clipped by 0 bases and J by 5 bases, with 19 bases between them. The data derive from a study of T cell repertoires in cytomegalovirus infection. As for the study in general: Public TCR beta signatures were indicative of both CMV infection and a matching HLA type. Study-wide results and caveats: The cumulative frequency of public TCR beta families identified carriers of CMV plus the relevant HLA.

The receptor was isolated from a human donor in good health (CMV status not recorded). Some clones in this sample may be carry-over from other donors' samples. V is TRBV30 and J is TRBJ2-5; D may be TRBD1 or TRBD2 (6 bases each). The material sequenced was CD8+ T cells from PBMCs. CDR3 nucleotides: TGTGCCTGGAGTGTACATCCGGGGGCATTGATGGAGACCCAGTACTTC. It encodes CAWSVHPGALMETQYF.